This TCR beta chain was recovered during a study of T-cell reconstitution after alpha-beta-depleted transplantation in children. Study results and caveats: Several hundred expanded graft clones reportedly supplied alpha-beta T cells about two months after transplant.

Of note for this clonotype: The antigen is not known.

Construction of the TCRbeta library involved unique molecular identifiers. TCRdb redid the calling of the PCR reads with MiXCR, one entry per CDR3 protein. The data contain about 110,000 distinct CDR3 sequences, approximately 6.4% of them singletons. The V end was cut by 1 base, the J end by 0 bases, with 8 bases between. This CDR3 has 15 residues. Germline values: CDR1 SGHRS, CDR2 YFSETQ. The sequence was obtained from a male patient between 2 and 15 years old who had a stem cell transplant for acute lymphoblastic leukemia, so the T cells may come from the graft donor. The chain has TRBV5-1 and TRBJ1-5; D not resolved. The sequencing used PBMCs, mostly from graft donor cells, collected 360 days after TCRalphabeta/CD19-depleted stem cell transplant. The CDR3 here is CASSLSDGSNQPQHF. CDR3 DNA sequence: TGCGCCAGCAGCTTGTCGGACGGTAGCAATCAGCCCCAGCATTTT.